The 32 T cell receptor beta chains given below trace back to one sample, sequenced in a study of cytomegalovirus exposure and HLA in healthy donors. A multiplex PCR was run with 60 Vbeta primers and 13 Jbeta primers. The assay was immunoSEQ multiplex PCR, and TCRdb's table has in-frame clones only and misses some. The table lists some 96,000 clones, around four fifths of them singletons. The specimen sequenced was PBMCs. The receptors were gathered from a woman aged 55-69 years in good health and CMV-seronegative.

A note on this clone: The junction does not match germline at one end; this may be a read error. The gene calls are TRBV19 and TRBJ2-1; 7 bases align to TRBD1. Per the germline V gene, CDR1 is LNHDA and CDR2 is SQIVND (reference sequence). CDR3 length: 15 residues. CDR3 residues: CATSTWDSSYNEQFF. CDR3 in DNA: TGTGCCACTAGTACCTGGGACAGTTCCTACAATGAGCAGTTCTTC.

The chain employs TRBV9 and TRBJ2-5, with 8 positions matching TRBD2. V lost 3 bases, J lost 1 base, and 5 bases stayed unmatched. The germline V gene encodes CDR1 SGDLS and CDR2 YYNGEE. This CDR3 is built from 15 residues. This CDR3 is CASSGRLAPQETQYF. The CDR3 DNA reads TGTGCCAGCAGCGGGAGACTAGCGCCCCAAGAGACCCAGTACTTC.

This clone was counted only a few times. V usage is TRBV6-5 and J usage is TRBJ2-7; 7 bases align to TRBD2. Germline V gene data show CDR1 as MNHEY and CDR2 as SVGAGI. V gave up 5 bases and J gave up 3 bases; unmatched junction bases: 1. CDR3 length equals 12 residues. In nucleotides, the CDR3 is TGTGCCAGCAGTCGGACTAGCTACGAGCAGTACTTC. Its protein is CASSRTSYEQYF.

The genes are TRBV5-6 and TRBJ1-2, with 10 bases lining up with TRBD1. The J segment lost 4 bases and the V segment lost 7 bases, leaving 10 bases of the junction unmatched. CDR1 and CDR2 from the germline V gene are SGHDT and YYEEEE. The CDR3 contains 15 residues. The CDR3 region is CASRLSGQGGYGYTF. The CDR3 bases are TGTGCCAGCCGGCTGTCCGGACAGGGGGGCTATGGCTACACCTTC.

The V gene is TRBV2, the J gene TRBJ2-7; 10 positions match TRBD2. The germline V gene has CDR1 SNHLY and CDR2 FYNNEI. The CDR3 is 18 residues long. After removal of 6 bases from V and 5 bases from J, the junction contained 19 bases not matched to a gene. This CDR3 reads CASSADRVIAGGKDEQYF. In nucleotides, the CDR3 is TGTGCCAGCAGCGCCGACAGGGTTATAGCGGGAGGAAAGGACGAGCAGTACTTC.

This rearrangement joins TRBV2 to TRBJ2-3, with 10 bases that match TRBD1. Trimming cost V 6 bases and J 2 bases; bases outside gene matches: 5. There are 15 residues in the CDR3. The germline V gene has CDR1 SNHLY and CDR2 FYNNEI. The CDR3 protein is CASSRDRGYTDTQYF. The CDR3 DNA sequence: TGTGCCAGCAGCCGGGACAGGGGATACACAGATACGCAGTATTTT.

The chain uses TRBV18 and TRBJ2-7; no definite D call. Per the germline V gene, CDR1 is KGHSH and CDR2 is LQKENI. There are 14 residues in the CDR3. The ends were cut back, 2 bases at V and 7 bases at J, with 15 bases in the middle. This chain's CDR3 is CASSPSGEAKEQYF. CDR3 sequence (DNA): TGTGCCAGCTCACCATCCGGAGAGGCGAAGGAGCAGTACTTC. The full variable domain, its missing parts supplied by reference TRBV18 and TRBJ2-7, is NAGVMQNPRHLVRRRGQEARLRCSPMKGHSHVYWYRQLPEEGLKFMVYLQKENIIDESGMPKERFSAEFPKEGPSILRIQQVVRGDSAAYFCASSPSGEAKEQYFGPGTRLTVT.

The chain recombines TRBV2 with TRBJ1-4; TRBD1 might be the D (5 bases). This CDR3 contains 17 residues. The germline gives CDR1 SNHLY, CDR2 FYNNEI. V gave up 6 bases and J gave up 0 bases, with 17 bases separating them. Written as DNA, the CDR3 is TGTGCCAGCAGCGTAAGACAGCCCGATCCAACTAATGAAAAACTGTTTTTT. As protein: CASSVRQPDPTNEKLFF.

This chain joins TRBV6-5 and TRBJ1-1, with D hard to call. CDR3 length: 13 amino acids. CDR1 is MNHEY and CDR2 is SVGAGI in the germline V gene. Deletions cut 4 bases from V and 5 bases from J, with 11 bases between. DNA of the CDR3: TGTGCCAGCAGTTCCCCGCCGGTTACTGAAGCTTTCTTT. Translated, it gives CASSSPPVTEAFF.

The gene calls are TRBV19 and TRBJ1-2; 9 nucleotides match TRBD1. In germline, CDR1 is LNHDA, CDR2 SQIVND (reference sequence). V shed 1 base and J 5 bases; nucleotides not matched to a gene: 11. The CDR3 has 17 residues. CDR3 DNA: TGTGCCAGTAGTATAGCGGGGGAACAGGGGGCATGGTATGGCTACACCTTC. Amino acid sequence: CASSIAGEQGAWYGYTF.

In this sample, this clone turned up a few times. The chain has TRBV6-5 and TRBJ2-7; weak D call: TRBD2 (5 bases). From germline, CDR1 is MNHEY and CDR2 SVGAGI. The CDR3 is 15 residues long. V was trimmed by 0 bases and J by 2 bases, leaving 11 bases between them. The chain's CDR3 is CASSYSILGTYEQYF. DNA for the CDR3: TGTGCCAGCAGTTACTCGATCCTCGGGACCTACGAGCAGTACTTC.

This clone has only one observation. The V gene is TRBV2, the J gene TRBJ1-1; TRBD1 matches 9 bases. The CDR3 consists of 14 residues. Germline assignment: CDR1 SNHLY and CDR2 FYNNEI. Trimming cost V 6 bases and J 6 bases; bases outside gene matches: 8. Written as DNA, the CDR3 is TGTGCCAGCAGGGATGGACAGGGGCGGGCTGAAGCTTTCTTT. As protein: CASRDGQGRAEAFF. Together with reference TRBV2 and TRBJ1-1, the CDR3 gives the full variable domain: EPEVTQTPSHQVTQMGQEVILRCVPISNHLYFYWYRQILGQKVEFLVSFYNNEISEKSEIFDDQFSVERPDGSNFTLKIRSTKLEDSAMYFCASRDGQGRAEAFFGQGTRLTVV.

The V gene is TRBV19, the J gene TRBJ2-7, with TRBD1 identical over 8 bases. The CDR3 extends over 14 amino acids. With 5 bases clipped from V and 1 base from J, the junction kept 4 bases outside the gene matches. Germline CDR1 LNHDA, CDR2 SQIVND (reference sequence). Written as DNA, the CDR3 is TGTGCCAGTAGTCGTCAGGGGGCTTCCTACGAGCAGTACTTC. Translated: CASSRQGASYEQYF.

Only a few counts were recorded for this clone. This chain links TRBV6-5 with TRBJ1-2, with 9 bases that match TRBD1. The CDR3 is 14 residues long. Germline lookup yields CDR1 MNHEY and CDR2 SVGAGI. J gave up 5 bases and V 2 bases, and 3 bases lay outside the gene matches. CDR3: CASSYRTGAYGYTF. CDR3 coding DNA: TGTGCCAGCAGTTACAGGACAGGGGCTTATGGCTACACCTTC.

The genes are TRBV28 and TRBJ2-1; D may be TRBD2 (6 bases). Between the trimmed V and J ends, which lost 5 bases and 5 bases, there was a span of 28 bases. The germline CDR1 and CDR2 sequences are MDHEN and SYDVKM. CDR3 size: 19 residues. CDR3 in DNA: TGTGCCAGCAGTCACACAATCAGGGACGCTTTCTCGGGAGACAATGAGCAGTTCTTC. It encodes CASSHTIRDAFSGDNEQFF.

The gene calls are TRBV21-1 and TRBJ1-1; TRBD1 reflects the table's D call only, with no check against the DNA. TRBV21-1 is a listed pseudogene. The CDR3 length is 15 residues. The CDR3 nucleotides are TGTGCCAGCAGCAAAGGGGCCGACCCGAACACTGAAGCTTTCTTT. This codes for CASSKGADPNTEAFF.

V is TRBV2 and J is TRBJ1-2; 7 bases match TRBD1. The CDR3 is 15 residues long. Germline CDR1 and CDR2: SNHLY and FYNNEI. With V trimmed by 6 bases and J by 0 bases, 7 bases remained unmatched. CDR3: CASRARDRPNYGYTF. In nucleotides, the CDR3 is TGTGCCAGCAGGGCGAGGGACAGACCTAACTATGGCTACACCTTC.

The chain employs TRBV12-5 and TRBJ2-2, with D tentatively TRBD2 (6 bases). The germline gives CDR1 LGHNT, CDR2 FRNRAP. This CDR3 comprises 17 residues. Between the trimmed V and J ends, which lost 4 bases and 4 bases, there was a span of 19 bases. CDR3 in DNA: TGTGCTAGTGGTTGGACTTCAATCGGGGGACCCACCGGGGAGCTGTTTTTT. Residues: CASGWTSIGGPTGELFF.

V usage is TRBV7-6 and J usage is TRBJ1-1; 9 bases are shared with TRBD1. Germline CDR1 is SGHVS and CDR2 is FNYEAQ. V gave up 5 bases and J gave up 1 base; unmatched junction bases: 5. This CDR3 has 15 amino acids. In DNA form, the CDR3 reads TGTGCCAGCAGCCTCGCGGGACAGGGGAACACTGAAGCTTTCTTT. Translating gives CASSLAGQGNTEAFF.

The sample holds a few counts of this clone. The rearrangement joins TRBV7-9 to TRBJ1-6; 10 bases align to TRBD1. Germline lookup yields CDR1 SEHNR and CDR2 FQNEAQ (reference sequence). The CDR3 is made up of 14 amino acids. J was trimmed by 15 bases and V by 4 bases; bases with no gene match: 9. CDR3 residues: CASSSGGDRGRLHF. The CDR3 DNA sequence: TGTGCCAGCAGCTCGGGGGGAGACAGGGGGCGCCTCCACTTT.

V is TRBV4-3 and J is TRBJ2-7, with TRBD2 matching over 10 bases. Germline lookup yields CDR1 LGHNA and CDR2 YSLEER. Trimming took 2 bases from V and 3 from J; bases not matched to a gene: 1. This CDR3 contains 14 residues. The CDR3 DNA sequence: TGCGCCAGCAGCCAAACTAGCGGGGACTACGAGCAGTACTTC. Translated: CASSQTSGDYEQYF.

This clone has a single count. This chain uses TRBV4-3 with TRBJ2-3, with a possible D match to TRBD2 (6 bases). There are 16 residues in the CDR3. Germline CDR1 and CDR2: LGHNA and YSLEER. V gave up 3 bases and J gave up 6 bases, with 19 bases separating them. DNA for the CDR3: TGCGCCAGCAGCCACTTCCTCGGGACCCGGGGGGATACGCAGTATTTT. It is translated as CASSHFLGTRGDTQYF.

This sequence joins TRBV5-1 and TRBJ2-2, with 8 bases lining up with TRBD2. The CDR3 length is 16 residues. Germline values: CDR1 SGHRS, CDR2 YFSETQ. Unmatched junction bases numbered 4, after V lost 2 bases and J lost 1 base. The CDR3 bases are TGCGCCAGCAGCTTCCTCGCGGGGGGGAACACCGGGGAGCTGTTTTTT. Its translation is CASSFLAGGNTGELFF.

CDR3 sequence reads: CASSLGGTSRDIQYF. CDR3 in DNA: TGTGCCAGCAGCTTAGGGGGGACTAGTAGAGACATTCAGTACTTC. The chain uses TRBV7-2 and TRBJ2-4, with 8 bases fitting TRBD2. Germline values: CDR1 SGHTA, CDR2 FQGNSA. V was clipped by 1 base and J by 8 bases; unmatched bases: 7. The CDR3 has 15 residues.

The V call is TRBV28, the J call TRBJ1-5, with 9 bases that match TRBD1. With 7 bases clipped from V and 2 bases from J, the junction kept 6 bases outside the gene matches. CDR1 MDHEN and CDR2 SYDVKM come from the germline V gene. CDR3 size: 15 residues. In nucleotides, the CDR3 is TGTGCCAGCAAGGGGACAGGGAGTGGCAATCAGCCCCAGCATTTT. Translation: CASKGTGSGNQPQHF. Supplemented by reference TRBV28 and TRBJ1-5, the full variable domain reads DVKVTQSSRYLVKRTGEKVFLECVQDMDHENMFWYRQDPGLGLRLIYFSYDVKMKEKGDIPEGYSVSREKKERFSLILESASTNQTSMYLCASKGTGSGNQPQHFGDGTRLSIL.

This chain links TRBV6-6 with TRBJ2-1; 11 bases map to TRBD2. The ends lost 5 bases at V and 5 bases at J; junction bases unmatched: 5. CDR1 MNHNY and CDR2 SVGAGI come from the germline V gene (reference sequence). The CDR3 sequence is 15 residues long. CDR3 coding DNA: TGTGCCAGCAGTCAATCGACTAGCGGGAACAATGAGCAGTTCTTC. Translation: CASSQSTSGNNEQFF.

CDR3 residues: CASSQVRVSLPQHF. The CDR3 DNA sequence: TGCGCCAGCAGCCAAGTCAGGGTATCTCTGCCCCAGCATTTT. The chain carries TRBV4-1 and TRBJ1-5; tentatively, D is TRBD1 (5 bases). Germline assignment: CDR1 MGHRA and CDR2 YSYEKL. The CDR3 is made up of 14 amino acids. With 1 base removed from V and 9 bases from J, the gap between germline ends came to 13 bases.

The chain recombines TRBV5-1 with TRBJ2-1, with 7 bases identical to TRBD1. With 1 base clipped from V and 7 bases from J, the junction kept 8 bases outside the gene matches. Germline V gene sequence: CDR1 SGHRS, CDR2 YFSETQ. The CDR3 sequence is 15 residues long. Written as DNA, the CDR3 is TGCGCCAGCAGCTTGATAGGGGGCCTGAGGAATGAGCAGTTCTTC. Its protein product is CASSLIGGLRNEQFF.

The CDR3 DNA follows: TGTGCCAGCAGCTCATGGGACAGCTATGGCTACACCTTC. The encoded protein is CASSSWDSYGYTF. The rearrangement joins TRBV5-6 to TRBJ1-2; 7 bases are a match to TRBD1. The CDR3 is 13 residues long. Germline CDR1 is SGHDT and CDR2 is YYEEEE. Trimming removed 3 bases from V and 4 bases from J; junction bases left unmatched: 3. The whole variable domain, remainder taken from reference TRBV5-6 and TRBJ1-2, is DAGVTQSPTHLIKTRGQQVTLRCSPKSGHDTVSWYQQALGQGPQFIFQYYEEEERQRGNFPDRFSGHQFPNYSSELNVNALLLGDSALYLCASSSWDSYGYTFGSGTRLTVV.

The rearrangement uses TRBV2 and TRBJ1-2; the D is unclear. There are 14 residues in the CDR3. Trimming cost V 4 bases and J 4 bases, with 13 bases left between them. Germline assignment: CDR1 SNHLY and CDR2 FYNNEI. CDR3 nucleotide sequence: TGTGCCAGCAGTGGGGTGGTGAGGGCCTATGGCTACACCTTC. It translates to CASSGVVRAYGYTF.

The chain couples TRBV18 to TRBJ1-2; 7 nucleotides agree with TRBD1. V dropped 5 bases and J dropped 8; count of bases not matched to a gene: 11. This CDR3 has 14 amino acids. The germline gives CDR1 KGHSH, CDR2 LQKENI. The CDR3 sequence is CASSTGTAPRGYTF. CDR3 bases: TGTGCCAGCTCAACTGGGACAGCGCCCAGGGGCTACACCTTC.

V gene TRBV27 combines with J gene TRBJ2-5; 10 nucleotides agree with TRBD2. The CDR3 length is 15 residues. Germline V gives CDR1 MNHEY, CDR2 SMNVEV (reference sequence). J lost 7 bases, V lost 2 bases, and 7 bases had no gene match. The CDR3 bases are TGTGCCAGCAGTTTAGCTAGCGGGAGCGGGGGGACCCAGTACTTC. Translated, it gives CASSLASGSGGTQYF.